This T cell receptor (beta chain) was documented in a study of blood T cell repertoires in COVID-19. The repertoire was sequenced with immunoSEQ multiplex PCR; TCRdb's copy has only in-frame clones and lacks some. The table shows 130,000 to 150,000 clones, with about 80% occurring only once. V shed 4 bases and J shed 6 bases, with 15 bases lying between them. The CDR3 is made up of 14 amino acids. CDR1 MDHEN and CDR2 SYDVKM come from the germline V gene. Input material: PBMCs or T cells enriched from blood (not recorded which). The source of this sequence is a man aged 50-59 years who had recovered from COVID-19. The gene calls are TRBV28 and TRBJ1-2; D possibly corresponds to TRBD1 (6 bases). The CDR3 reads CASSSLPTGNGYTF. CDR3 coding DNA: TGTGCCAGCAGTTCGCTCCCTACAGGGAATGGCTACACCTTC.